The 14 T cell receptor beta chains given below trace back to one sample, sequenced in a study of T cells in Graves' hyperthyroidism and ophthalmopathy. The investigators amplified TCR beta CDR3 regions from RNA transcripts. Researchers ran a first-round RT-PCR on the TCR CDR3 using the HTBI primer set. One entry per CDR3 protein, called by TCRdb with MiXCR from the multiplex PCR reads. The table lists 750,000 to 900,000 distinct CDR3 sequences, 38% of them singletons. Sequences were obtained from blood. All receptors derive from a man between 18 and 35 years old with Graves' hyperthyroidism.

In its sample, this clonotype was seen many times. The chain carries TRBV19 and TRBJ1-1; D call uncertain. V gave up 7 bases and J gave up 3 bases, with 9 bases separating them. The CDR3 sequence is 12 residues long. The germline V gene has CDR1 LNHDA and CDR2 SQIVND (reference sequence). CDR3 DNA: TGTGCCAGTAAAATCGGGCACACTGAAGCTTTCTTT. This encodes CASKIGHTEAFF.

This clonotype was observed many times. The V gene is TRBV7-8, the J gene TRBJ1-4, with D perhaps matching TRBD1 (5 bases). The germline gives CDR1 SGHVS, CDR2 FQNEAQ. The CDR3 sequence is 15 residues long. Deletions cut 1 base from V and 3 bases from J, with 9 bases between. DNA for the CDR3: TGTGCCAGCAGCTTAGTGGGGGTGCCTAATGAAAAACTGTTTTTT. Translating gives CASSLVGVPNEKLFF.

This clonotype was observed at least ten times. The V call is TRBV4-3, the J call TRBJ2-7; a weak D match, TRBD1 (7 bases). The CDR3 loop spans 15 amino acids. Trimming removed 3 bases from V and 2 bases from J, with 14 bases in between. Germline CDR1 is LGHNA and CDR2 is YSLEER. The CDR3 DNA is TGCGCCAGCAGCCAGCGACAGGGAGGCGCCTACGAGCAGTACTTC. As protein: CASSQRQGGAYEQYF.

The chain combines TRBV29-1 with TRBJ1-1, with TRBD1 as a possible D gene (5 bases). The CDR3 consists of 12 residues. Germline assignment: CDR1 SQVTM and CDR2 ANQGSEA. V lost 8 bases to trimming and J lost 1 base, with 11 bases between them. DNA of the CDR3: TGCAGCAGTCAAACAGGGAACACTGAAGCTTTCTTT. Protein product: CSSQTGNTEAFF.

Of note for this clonotype: A read error may account for a junction end that differs from germline. V and J are TRBV7-6 and TRBJ2-7; weak D call: TRBD1 (6 bases). Germline V gene data show CDR1 as SGHVS and CDR2 as FNYEAQ. The CDR3 contains 14 residues. The CDR3 here is CASSLGPGAGEQYF. The CDR3 DNA reads as TGTGCCAGCAGCTTAGGGCCAGGGGCAGGCGAGCAATACTTC. The full variable domain, with the rest looked up from reference TRBV7-6 and TRBJ2-7, is GAGVSQSPRYKVTKRGQDVALRCDPISGHVSLYWYRQALGQGPEFLTYFNYEAQQDKSGLPNDRFSAERPEGSISTLTIQRTEQRDSAMYRCASSLGPGAGEQYFGPGTRLTVT.

The CDR3 coding sequence is TGTGCCAGCAGCCCTAACCGGGACGGAGGCTTGAGGGCCCAGCATTTT. This sequence encodes CASSPNRDGGLRAQHF. V is TRBV2 and J is TRBJ1-5; the D gene is possibly TRBD1 (5 bases). Germline-derived CDR1 and CDR2 are SNHLY and FYNNEI. V lost 6 bases and J lost 11, with 26 bases in between. The CDR3 has 16 amino acids.

This clonotype was detected only a few times. V gene TRBV4-3 combines with J gene TRBJ2-7; 9 bases are shared with TRBD2. V lost 0 bases, J lost 7 bases, and 7 bases stayed unmatched. This CDR3 spans 15 amino acids. Germline V gene sequence: CDR1 LGHNA, CDR2 YSLEER. The CDR3 reads CASSQEAGGPGEQYF. CDR3 in DNA: TGCGCCAGCAGCCAAGAGGCGGGAGGGCCGGGTGAGCAGTACTTC.

This chain joins TRBV7-9 and TRBJ2-7; D possibly corresponds to TRBD1 (6 bases). Germline assignment: CDR1 SEHNR and CDR2 FQNEAQ (reference sequence). The CDR3 is 14 amino acids. The V and J ends lost 5 bases and 1 base respectively, with 12 bases between them. The CDR3 here is CASSTGHPSYEQYF. The DNA for the CDR3 is TGTGCCAGCAGCACAGGGCATCCTTCCTACGAGCAGTACTTC.

The CDR3 DNA follows: TGTGCCAGCAGATTTACGATGGGAAACACCATATATTTT. Translated, it gives CASRFTMGNTIYF. The chain links TRBV12-3 or TRBV12-4 to TRBJ1-3; D gene unclear. The CDR3 length is 13 residues. V lost 6 bases, J lost 4 bases, and 10 bases lay in between.

The chain employs TRBV25-1 and TRBJ2-5; D might be TRBD1 (5 bases). The CDR3 is 14 residues long. Germline V gives CDR1 MGHDK, CDR2 SYGVNS. The V gene lost 8 bases and the J gene lost 1 base, with 14 bases spanning the gap. The CDR3 DNA is TGTGCCAGCGTTCGGTTGCAGGGCCAAGAGACCCAGTACTTC. Amino acids: CASVRLQGQETQYF.

The gene calls are TRBV19 and TRBJ2-2; 8 nucleotides line up with TRBD2. This CDR3 has 16 residues. The junction had 11 bases not matched to a gene; V was cut back by 11 bases and J by 0 bases. CDR1 LNHDA and CDR2 SQIVND come from the germline V gene (reference sequence). In nucleotides, the CDR3 is TGTGCCTGGTCCGGGAGGGTCTTTCCGAACACCGGGGAGCTGTTTTTT. Translated, it gives CAWSGRVFPNTGELFF.

V usage is TRBV2 and J usage is TRBJ2-5; 10 bases are a match to TRBD2. The CDR3 length is 17 residues. In germline, CDR1 is SNHLY, CDR2 FYNNEI. After removal of 7 bases from V and 2 bases from J, the junction contained 13 bases not matched to a gene. CDR3 sequence (DNA): TGTGCCAGCAAAGAGACTAGCGGGCCCGCGGGACAAGAGACCCAGTACTTC. This translates into CASKETSGPAGQETQYF.

This chain joins TRBV7-2 and TRBJ2-7; 8 bases match TRBD2. Looked up from germline, CDR1 is SGHTA and CDR2 is FQGNSA. The CDR3 has 14 amino acids. V lost 6 bases, J lost 2 bases, and 6 bases stayed unmatched. This CDR3 reads CASSPGGFAYEQYF. CDR3 nucleotides: TGTGCCAGCAGTCCGGGAGGGTTCGCCTACGAGCAGTACTTC. Full variable domain (remainder filled in from reference TRBV7-2 and TRBJ2-7): GAGVSQSPSNKVTEKGKDVELRCDPISGHTALYWYRQSLGQGLEFLIYFQGNSAPDKSGLPSDRFSAERTGGSVSTLTIQRTQQEDSAVYLCASSPGGFAYEQYFGPGTRLTVT.

The chain recombines TRBV13 with TRBJ1-4, with 8 bases aligning to TRBD1. CDR3 length: 14 amino acids. Germline V lookup: CDR1 PRHDT, CDR2 FYEKMQ (reference sequence). With 8 bases clipped from V and 8 bases from J, the junction kept 10 bases outside the gene matches. The CDR3 loop is CASRKGQGSEKLFF. DNA for the CDR3: TGTGCCAGCCGGAAAGGACAGGGAAGCGAAAAACTGTTTTTT.